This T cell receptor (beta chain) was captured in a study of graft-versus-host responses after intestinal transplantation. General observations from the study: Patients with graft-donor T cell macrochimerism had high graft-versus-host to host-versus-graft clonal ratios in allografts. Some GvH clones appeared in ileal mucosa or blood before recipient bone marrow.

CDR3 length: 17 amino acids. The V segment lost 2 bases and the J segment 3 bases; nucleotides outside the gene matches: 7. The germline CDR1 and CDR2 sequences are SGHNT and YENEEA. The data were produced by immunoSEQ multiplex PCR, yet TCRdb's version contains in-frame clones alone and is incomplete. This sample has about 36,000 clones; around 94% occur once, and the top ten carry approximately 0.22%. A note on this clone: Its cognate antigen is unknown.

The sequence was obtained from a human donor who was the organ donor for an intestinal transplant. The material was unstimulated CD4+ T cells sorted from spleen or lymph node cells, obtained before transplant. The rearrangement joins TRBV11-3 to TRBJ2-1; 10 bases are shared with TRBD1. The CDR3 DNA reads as TGTGCCAGCAGCTTATCAGCAGGGACAGGGGACTACAATGAGCAGTTCTTC. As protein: CASSLSAGTGDYNEQFF.